This passage covers 5 T cell receptor beta chains from one sample sequenced in a study of Ad26.COV2.S vaccination and SARS-CoV-2 variants. Regarding treatment: around 19 received Ad26.COV2.S at low or high dose, single or two shots; about 5 received placebo; per-sample allocation not given. Following the first vaccine or placebo injection, samples were taken on day 63. Repertoires were generated with immunoSEQ multiplex PCR, while TCRdb's copy carries only in-frame clones and drops some. Of some 500,000 clones listed, about 91% are singletons. The sequences come from peripheral blood, collected in a trial of Ad26.COV2.S vaccine versus placebo. All receptors derive from a person between 18 and 60 years old who received the Ad26.COV2.S COVID-19 vaccine or a placebo.

The rearrangement joins TRBV5-4 to TRBJ1-2, with D perhaps TRBD1 (5 bases). The germline V gene has CDR1 SGHNT and CDR2 YYREEE (reference sequence). This CDR3 is 17 amino acids long. Deletions cut 2 bases from V and 3 bases from J, with 20 bases between. DNA for the CDR3: TGTGCCAGCAGCTTTTGGGGGAACCCCTTGTTGGACTATGGCTACACCTTC. Protein sequence: CASSFWGNPLLDYGYTF.

The rearrangement uses TRBV7-9 and TRBJ2-1; no firm D call. Germline loops: CDR1 SEHNR, CDR2 FQNEAQ (reference sequence). V was cut by 1 base and J by 10 bases, with 8 bases left in between. The CDR3 covers 12 residues. The CDR3 sequence: CASSLDAPEQFF. Written as DNA, the CDR3 is TGTGCCAGCAGCTTAGACGCCCCCGAGCAGTTCTTC.

The genes are TRBV4-1 and TRBJ1-1, with 7 bases matching TRBD1. V lost 6 bases and J lost 7; bases outside the gene matches: 14. This CDR3 contains 15 residues. Germline V lookup: CDR1 MGHRA, CDR2 YSYEKL. The CDR3 region is CASRRAPGQFVEAFF. The CDR3 DNA sequence: TGCGCCAGCAGACGAGCCCCGGGACAGTTTGTTGAAGCTTTCTTT.

This clone has only a few counts. The rearrangement joins TRBV2 to TRBJ1-1; no clear D gene. Trimming pared 7 bases from V and 4 bases from J, leaving 13 bases between. From germline, CDR1 is SNHLY and CDR2 FYNNEI. The length of the CDR3 is 13 residues. The DNA of the CDR3 is TGTGCCAGCACCGAGGGTGTGGGCACTGAAGCTTTCTTT. Translated, it gives CASTEGVGTEAFF.

The CDR3 coding sequence is TGTGCCAGCAGCCCGGAGGGCTCCGGACCTATCAATGAGCAGTTCTTC. As protein: CASSPEGSGPINEQFF. The rearrangement links TRBV13 to TRBJ2-1, with D perhaps TRBD2 (6 bases). Germline CDR1 and CDR2: PRHDT and FYEKMQ (reference sequence). The CDR3 extends over 16 amino acids. V was pared by 5 bases and J by 6 bases, with 20 bases between.